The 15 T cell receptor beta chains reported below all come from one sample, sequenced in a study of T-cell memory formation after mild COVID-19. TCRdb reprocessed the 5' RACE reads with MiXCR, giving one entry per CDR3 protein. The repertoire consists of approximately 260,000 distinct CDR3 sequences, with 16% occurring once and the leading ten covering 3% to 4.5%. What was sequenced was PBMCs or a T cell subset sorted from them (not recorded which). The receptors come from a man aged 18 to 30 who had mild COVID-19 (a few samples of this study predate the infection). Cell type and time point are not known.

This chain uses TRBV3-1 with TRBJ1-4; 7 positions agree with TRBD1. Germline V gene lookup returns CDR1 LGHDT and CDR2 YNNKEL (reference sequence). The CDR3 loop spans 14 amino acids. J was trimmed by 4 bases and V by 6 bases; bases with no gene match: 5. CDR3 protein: CASRPQGVNEKLFF. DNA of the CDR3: TGTGCCAGCAGACCGCAGGGGGTTAATGAAAAACTGTTTTTT. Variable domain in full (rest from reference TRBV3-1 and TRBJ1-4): DTAVSQTPKYLVTQMGNDKSIKCEQNLGHDTMYWYKQDSKKFLKIMFSYNNKELIINETVPNRFSPKSPDKAHLNLHINSLELGDSAVYFCASRPQGVNEKLFFGSGTQLSVL.

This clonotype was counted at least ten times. As DNA, the CDR3 is TGTGCCATCACTTGGGACTCTAACGAGCAGTACTTC. It encodes CAITWDSNEQYF. The chain joins TRBV10-3 to TRBJ2-7; D is possibly TRBD2 (6 bases). Trimming stripped 7 bases from V and 5 bases from J, with 12 bases between. The CDR3 is 12 amino acids. The germline gives CDR1 ENHRY, CDR2 SYGVKD.

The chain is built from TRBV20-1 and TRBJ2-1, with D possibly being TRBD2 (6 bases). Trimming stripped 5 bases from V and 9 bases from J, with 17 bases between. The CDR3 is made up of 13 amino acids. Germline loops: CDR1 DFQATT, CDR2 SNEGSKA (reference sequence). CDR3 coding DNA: TGCAGTGCTCCGACACGCGGGGTTAGTGAGCAGTTCTTC. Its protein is CSAPTRGVSEQFF.

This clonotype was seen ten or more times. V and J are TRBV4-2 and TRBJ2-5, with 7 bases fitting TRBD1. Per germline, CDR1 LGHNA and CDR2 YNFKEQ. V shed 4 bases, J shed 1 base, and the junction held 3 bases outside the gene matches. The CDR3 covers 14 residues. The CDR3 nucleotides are TGTGCCAGCAGCCCTGACAGGGTCCAAGAGACCCAGTACTTC. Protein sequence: CASSPDRVQETQYF.

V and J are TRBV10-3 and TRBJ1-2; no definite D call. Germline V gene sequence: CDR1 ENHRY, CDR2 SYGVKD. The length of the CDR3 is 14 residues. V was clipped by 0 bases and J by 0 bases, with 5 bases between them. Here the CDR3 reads CAISESQANYGYTF. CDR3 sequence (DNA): TGTGCCATCAGTGAGTCGCAAGCTAACTATGGCTACACCTTC.

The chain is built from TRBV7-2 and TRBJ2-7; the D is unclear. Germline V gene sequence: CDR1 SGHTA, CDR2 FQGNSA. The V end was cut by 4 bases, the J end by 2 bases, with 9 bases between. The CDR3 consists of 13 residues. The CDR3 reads CASSSRTPYEQYF. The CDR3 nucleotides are TGTGCCAGCAGCTCTCGGACCCCCTACGAGCAGTACTTC.

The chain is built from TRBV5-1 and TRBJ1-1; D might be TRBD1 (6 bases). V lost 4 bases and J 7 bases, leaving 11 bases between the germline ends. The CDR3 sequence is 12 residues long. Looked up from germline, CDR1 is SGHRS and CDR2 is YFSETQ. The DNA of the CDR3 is TGCGCCAGCAGCAAATTACAGGGTGAAGCTTTCTTT. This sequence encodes CASSKLQGEAFF.

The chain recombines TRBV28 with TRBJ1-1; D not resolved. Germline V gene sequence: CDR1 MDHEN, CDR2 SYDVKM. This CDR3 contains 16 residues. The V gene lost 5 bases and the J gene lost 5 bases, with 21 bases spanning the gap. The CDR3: CASSPPGQVFWTEAFF. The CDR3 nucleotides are TGTGCCAGCAGTCCTCCGGGTCAGGTTTTTTGGACTGAAGCTTTCTTT.

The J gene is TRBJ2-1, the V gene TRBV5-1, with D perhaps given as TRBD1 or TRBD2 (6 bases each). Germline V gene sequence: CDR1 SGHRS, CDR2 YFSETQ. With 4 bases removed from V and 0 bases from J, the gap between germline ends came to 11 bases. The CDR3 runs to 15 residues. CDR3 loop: CASSLEGVSYNEQFF. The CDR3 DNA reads TGCGCCAGCAGCCTGGAGGGGGTCTCCTACAATGAGCAGTTCTTC.

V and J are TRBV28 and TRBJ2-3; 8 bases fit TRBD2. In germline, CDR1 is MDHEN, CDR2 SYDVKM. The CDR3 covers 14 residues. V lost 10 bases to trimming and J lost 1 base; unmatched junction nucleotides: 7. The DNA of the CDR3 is TGTGCCACCTCGCTGACTAGCGGCACAGATACGCAGTATTTT. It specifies CATSLTSGTDTQYF.

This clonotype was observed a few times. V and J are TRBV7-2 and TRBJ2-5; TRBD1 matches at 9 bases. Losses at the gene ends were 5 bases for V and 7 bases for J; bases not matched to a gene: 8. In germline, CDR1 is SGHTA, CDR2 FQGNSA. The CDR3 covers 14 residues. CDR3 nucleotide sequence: TGTGCCAGCAGCCTCCGGGACAGGGAGGGGACCCAGTACTTC. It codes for CASSLRDREGTQYF.

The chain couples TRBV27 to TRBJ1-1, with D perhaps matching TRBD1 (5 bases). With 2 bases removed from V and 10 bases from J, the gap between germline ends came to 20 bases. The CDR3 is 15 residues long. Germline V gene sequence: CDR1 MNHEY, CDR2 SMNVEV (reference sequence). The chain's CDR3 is CASSLKGDFLGGAFF. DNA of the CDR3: TGTGCCAGCAGTTTAAAAGGGGACTTCTTGGGTGGAGCTTTCTTT.

This chain's CDR3 is CASSSKGRRSTDTQYF. Written as DNA, the CDR3 is TGTGCCAGCAGCTCGAAAGGCAGGAGAAGCACAGATACGCAGTATTTT. The chain links TRBV7-9 to TRBJ2-3; D unresolved. The ends were cut back, 4 bases at V and 0 bases at J, with 14 bases in the middle. The germline V gene has CDR1 SEHNR and CDR2 FQNEAQ (reference sequence). The CDR3 has 16 residues.

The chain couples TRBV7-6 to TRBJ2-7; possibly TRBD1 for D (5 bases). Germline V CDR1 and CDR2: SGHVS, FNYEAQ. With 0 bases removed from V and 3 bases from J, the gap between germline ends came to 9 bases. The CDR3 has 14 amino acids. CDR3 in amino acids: CASSLAPDSYEQYV. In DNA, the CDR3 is TGTGCCAGCAGCTTAGCGCCTGACAGCTACGAGCAGTACGTC.

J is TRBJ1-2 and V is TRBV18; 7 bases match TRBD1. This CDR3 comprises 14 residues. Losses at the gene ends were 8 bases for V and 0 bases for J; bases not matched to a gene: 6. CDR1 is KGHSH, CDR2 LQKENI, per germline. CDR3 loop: CASKRGGSNYGYTF. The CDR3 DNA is TGTGCCAGCAAACGAGGGGGCTCTAACTATGGCTACACCTTC.